The clone carrying this T cell receptor (beta chain) was observed many times. This record comes from a study of T-cell reconstitution after alpha-beta-depleted transplantation in children. Unique molecular identifiers featured in how the TCRbeta library was prepared. In TCRdb, the PCR reads were re-called with MiXCR into one record per CDR3 protein. The table includes around 670,000 distinct CDR3 sequences, roughly 14% detected once. In germline, CDR1 is SQVTM, CDR2 ANQGSEA. Trimming cost V 7 bases and J 8 bases; bases outside gene matches: 19. The CDR3 consists of 16 residues. The genes are TRBV29-1 and TRBJ2-1, with TRBD2 matching over 8 bases. The specimen was PBMCs, collected before TCRalphabeta/CD19-depleted stem cell transplant. The clonotype comes from a girl under 10 years old with congenital amegakaryocytic thrombocytopenia, due to receive a stem cell transplant. This chain's CDR3 is CSGLSGGSEARDEQFF. The DNA of the CDR3 is TGCAGCGGCCTCTCGGGAGGGAGTGAGGCTAGGGATGAGCAGTTCTTC.